The 32 T cell receptor beta chains below all came from one sample that was sequenced in a study of shared clonotypes between healthy human individuals. CD8 cells classed as naive were CD45RO-negative and positively selected for CCR7, excluding terminally differentiated effector memory CD45RA+ cells. The table came from immunoSEQ multiplex PCR; TCRdb's copy has only in-frame clones and leaves some out. The sample comprises around 2.1 million clones, approximately 94% of which are singletons, and under 2% rests with the top ten. Material: naive CD8+ T cells from PBMCs. The receptors originated from a man aged 18 to 29 in good health. Some clones in this sample may be carry-over from other donors' samples.

The gene calls are TRBV29-1 and TRBJ1-1, with 7 bases fitting TRBD1. V was clipped by 6 bases and J by 5 bases; unmatched bases: 9. The CDR3 is 13 amino acids. Germline V gene sequence: CDR1 SQVTM, CDR2 ANQGSEA. For the CDR3, the DNA is TGCAGCGTCAAGGGGGCGCGGGAAACTGAAGCTTTCTTT. Its protein is CSVKGARETEAFF.

Turning to this clone: This specimen includes other DNA sequences encoding the same CDR3. The J gene is TRBJ2-7, the V gene TRBV4-1; D call uncertain. The V end lost 1 base, the J end lost 1 base, and 8 bases lay between the germline ends. Germline CDR1 MGHRA, CDR2 YSYEKL. The CDR3 loop spans 14 amino acids. As DNA, the CDR3 is TGCGCCAGCAGCCAAGGTCTCCTTTCCTACGAGCAGTACTTC. Protein sequence: CASSQGLLSYEQYF.

The chain has TRBV28 and TRBJ2-1; possibly TRBD1 for D (6 bases). Trimming pared 5 bases from V and 7 bases from J, leaving 15 bases between. The CDR3 is 14 amino acids. In germline, CDR1 is MDHEN, CDR2 SYDVKM. The CDR3 sequence is CASSTRDTSNEQFF. The CDR3 coding sequence is TGTGCCAGCAGTACCCGGGACACATCGAATGAGCAGTTCTTC.

J is TRBJ2-2 and V is TRBV9, with 7 bases matching TRBD1. In germline, CDR1 is SGDLS, CDR2 YYNGEE. This CDR3 comprises 14 residues. V gave up 2 bases and J gave up 4 bases; unmatched junction bases: 2. The CDR3 is CASSVWDSTGELFF. The CDR3 nucleotides are TGTGCCAGCAGCGTGTGGGACAGCACCGGGGAGCTGTTTTTT.

This chain uses TRBV28 with TRBJ1-5; D unresolved. This CDR3 comprises 14 residues. Germline CDR1 MDHEN, CDR2 SYDVKM. V lost 6 bases and J 4 bases, leaving 13 bases between the germline ends. This CDR3 reads CASSLSGFNQPQHF. Written as DNA, the CDR3 is TGTGCCAGCAGCCTTTCGGGCTTTAATCAGCCCCAGCATTTT.

This chain uses TRBV6-5 with TRBJ1-4; D not resolved. This CDR3 comprises 13 residues. Trimming stripped 5 bases from V and 7 bases from J, with 11 bases between. Germline V gives CDR1 MNHEY, CDR2 SVGAGI. CDR3 residues: CASSTPGSEKLFF. The CDR3 DNA sequence: TGTGCCAGCAGTACCCCCGGGAGTGAAAAACTGTTTTTT.

Worth noting for this clone: Within the sample, other DNA sequences also encode this same CDR3. V and J are TRBV5-1 and TRBJ2-7; TRBD1 agrees at 8 bases. V shed 0 bases and J 2 bases; nucleotides not matched to a gene: 4. The CDR3 has 15 residues. CDR1 and CDR2 from the germline V gene are SGHRS and YFSETQ. CDR3 loop: CASSLGRTGTYEQYF. CDR3 nucleotide sequence: TGCGCCAGCAGCTTGGGTAGGACAGGGACCTACGAGCAGTACTTC.

Note on this clone: At the DNA level, this CDR3 is encoded by other sequences in the same sample as well. This chain connects TRBV27 to TRBJ2-7; 8 nucleotides match TRBD1. CDR3 length equals 13 residues. V lost 2 bases, J lost 5 bases, and 2 bases stayed unmatched. Looked up from germline, CDR1 is MNHEY and CDR2 is SMNVEV (reference sequence). The DNA for the CDR3 is TGTGCCAGCAGTTTAGCAGGGGGCAACGAGCAGTACTTC. Its translation: CASSLAGGNEQYF.

The J gene is TRBJ2-1, the V gene TRBV7-3, with a weak D call TRBD2 (6 bases). Germline V gene sequence: CDR1 SGHTA, CDR2 FQGTGA. The CDR3 runs 15 residues. V was shortened by 4 bases and J by 5 bases, with 15 bases between the two germline ends. The CDR3 is CASSWDGTGHNEQFF. CDR3 DNA sequence: TGTGCCAGCAGCTGGGACGGGACTGGGCACAATGAGCAGTTCTTC.

This sequence joins TRBV28 and TRBJ2-5; 8 bases map to TRBD1. Germline CDR1 reads MDHEN; CDR2 reads SYDVKM. The J segment lost 1 base and the V segment lost 5 bases, leaving 3 bases of the junction unmatched. The length of the CDR3 is 14 residues. This CDR3 is CASSNRGIQETQYF. In nucleotides, the CDR3 is TGTGCCAGCAGTAACAGGGGGATCCAAGAGACCCAGTACTTC.

The chain has TRBV6-1 and TRBJ2-3; maybe TRBD2 (5 bases). Germline V gene sequence: CDR1 MNHNS, CDR2 SASEGT. V lost 8 bases to trimming and J lost 0 bases, with 15 bases between them. This CDR3 region has 15 residues. In DNA form, the CDR3 reads TGTGCCAGCCGAAAACTAGGGCGGAGCACAGATACGCAGTATTTT. Amino acid sequence: CASRKLGRSTDTQYF.

V usage is TRBV11-1 and J usage is TRBJ2-7, with D possibly TRBD2 on 6 matching bases. The CDR3 is 17 residues long. Germline CDR1 is SGHAT and CDR2 is FQDESV (reference sequence). Trimming pared 0 bases from V and 0 bases from J, leaving 15 bases between. CDR3 protein: CASSLALALTGSYEQYF. Here the CDR3 DNA reads TGTGCCAGCAGCTTAGCCCTAGCGTTGACGGGCTCCTACGAGCAGTACTTC.

A note on this clone: This sample also contains other DNA sequences that code for the same CDR3. The chain uses TRBV27 and TRBJ2-7; D call uncertain. The germline V and J ends were trimmed by 0 bases and 2 bases, with 5 bases remaining between them. The CDR3 totals 13 residues. CDR1 is MNHEY, CDR2 SMNVEV, per germline (reference sequence). Here the CDR3 reads CASSLSGPYEQYF. CDR3 in DNA: TGTGCCAGCAGTTTATCAGGCCCCTACGAGCAGTACTTC.

V gene TRBV27 combines with J gene TRBJ2-7, with 7 nucleotides matching TRBD1. The CDR3 loop spans 15 amino acids. V shed 5 bases and J 3 bases; nucleotides not matched to a gene: 10. The germline V gene encodes CDR1 MNHEY and CDR2 SMNVEV (reference sequence). This CDR3 is CASSARRGQFYEQYF. The CDR3 DNA reads TGTGCCAGCAGTGCGAGACGGGGACAGTTCTACGAGCAGTACTTC.

The rearrangement uses TRBV7-6 and TRBJ1-2; TRBD1 matches at 8 bases. This CDR3 is built from 15 residues. Germline V gene sequence: CDR1 SGHVS, CDR2 FNYEAQ. V was clipped by 5 bases and J by 0 bases; unmatched bases: 5. The CDR3 region has the DNA TGTGCCAGCAGCCCTGGACAGGGCCCTAACTATGGCTACACCTTC. Its translation: CASSPGQGPNYGYTF.

There are a few counts of this clone. J is TRBJ1-1 and V is TRBV4-3; unclear D gene. Germline V gene sequence: CDR1 LGHNA, CDR2 YSLEER. V was cut by 2 bases and J by 7 bases, with 11 bases left in between. The CDR3 has 13 amino acids. As DNA, the CDR3 is TGCGCCAGCAGCCAATCAAGGCCGGGTGAAGCTTTCTTT. This codes for CASSQSRPGEAFF.

J is TRBJ2-2 and V is TRBV7-9; weak D call: TRBD1 (6 bases). The CDR3 is 15 residues long. CDR1 and CDR2 from the germline V gene are SEHNR and FQNEAQ (reference sequence). V was pared by 1 base and J by 4 bases, with 10 bases between. The CDR3 spells CASSLEQGVTGELFF. CDR3 DNA sequence: TGTGCCAGCAGCTTAGAACAGGGTGTCACCGGGGAGCTGTTTTTT.

This clone occurred a few times. The chain combines TRBV2 with TRBJ1-1; D may be TRBD1 (6 bases). CDR3 length: 12 residues. Deletions cut 4 bases from V and 10 bases from J, with 13 bases between. Germline CDR1 and CDR2: SNHLY and FYNNEI. The CDR3 DNA follows: TGTGCCAGCAGTGCCAACAGGGTTGGAGCTTTCTTT. Translating gives CASSANRVGAFF.

The V gene is TRBV4-3, the J gene TRBJ2-7; TRBD2 aligns across 7 bases. The V and J ends lost 2 bases and 4 bases, in that order; junction bases with no gene match: 5. Germline-derived CDR1 and CDR2 are LGHNA and YSLEER. This CDR3 is 14 amino acids long. For the CDR3, the DNA is TGCGCCAGCAGCCAACGAGGTAGCGGGTACGAGCAGTACTTC. Protein sequence: CASSQRGSGYEQYF.

The V gene is TRBV28, the J gene TRBJ1-2, with a weak D call TRBD1 (5 bases). V dropped 5 bases and J dropped 3 bases, with 19 bases sitting between them. Looked up from germline, CDR1 is MDHEN and CDR2 is SYDVKM. This CDR3 spans 16 amino acids. The CDR3 sequence is CASSRTRDFVYYGYTF. CDR3 DNA sequence: TGTGCCAGCAGTCGAACCCGGGACTTTGTTTACTATGGCTACACCTTC.

Remarks on this clone: The same CDR3 also results from other DNA sequences found in this sample. This chain joins TRBV27 and TRBJ2-6, with D tentatively TRBD1 (6 bases). Trimming removed 0 bases from V and 2 bases from J, with 8 bases in between. CDR3 length: 16 amino acids. CDR1 and CDR2 from the germline V gene are MNHEY and SMNVEV (reference sequence). CDR3 sequence reads: CASSLSGAAGANVLTF. The CDR3 DNA follows: TGTGCCAGCAGTTTATCGGGGGCAGCTGGGGCCAACGTCCTGACTTTC.

The chain couples TRBV7-7 to TRBJ2-5; 8 bases fit TRBD2. Germline CDR1 reads SSHAT; CDR2 reads FNYEAQ (reference sequence). The CDR3 is 15 residues long. V was pared by 5 bases and J by 0 bases, with 5 bases of the junction left unmatched. The CDR3 DNA follows: TGTGCCAGCAGCCCGGGACTAGGTAACCAAGAGACCCAGTACTTC. It codes for CASSPGLGNQETQYF.

The CDR3 DNA reads TGTGCCAGCAGTTATCGGACAGATTTTAGCAATGAGCAGTTCTTC. This encodes CASSYRTDFSNEQFF. The V gene is TRBV6-5, the J gene TRBJ2-1, with TRBD1 as a possible D gene (6 bases). V shed 3 bases and J shed 6 bases, with 15 bases lying between them. From germline, CDR1 is MNHEY and CDR2 SVGAGI. This CDR3 contains 15 residues.

The V gene is TRBV28, the J gene TRBJ2-3; either TRBD1 or TRBD2 may fit D (5 bases each). The CDR3 loop spans 12 amino acids. Germline lookup yields CDR1 MDHEN and CDR2 SYDVKM. Trimming removed 8 bases from V and 3 bases from J, with 9 bases in between. In DNA, the CDR3 is TGTGCCAGCGGGGGTTTAACAGATACGCAGTATTTT. Translated: CASGGLTDTQYF.

V usage is TRBV7-8 and J usage is TRBJ2-7; 7 positions agree with TRBD1. This CDR3 region has 15 residues. V shed 4 bases and J 5 bases; nucleotides not matched to a gene: 11. Per the germline V gene, CDR1 is SGHVS and CDR2 is FQNEAQ. CDR3 protein: CASSSRQGKIDEQYF. CDR3 coding DNA: TGTGCCAGCAGCTCAAGACAGGGAAAGATCGACGAGCAGTACTTC.

This chain connects TRBV28 to TRBJ2-7; D is unresolved. This CDR3 spans 12 amino acids. Trimming took off 6 bases at V and 0 bases at J, with 6 bases between the two ends. Germline loops: CDR1 MDHEN, CDR2 SYDVKM. CDR3 nucleotide sequence: TGTGCCAGCAGGACATTCTCCTACGAGCAGTACTTC. Its translation: CASRTFSYEQYF.

This chain uses TRBV13 with TRBJ2-2; D gene uncertain. CDR3 length equals 17 residues. Germline assignment: CDR1 PRHDT and CDR2 FYEKMQ (reference sequence). V shed 5 bases and J shed 3 bases, with 19 bases lying between them. The CDR3 protein is CASSPIGQDEDTGELFF. As DNA, the CDR3 is TGTGCCAGCAGCCCCATCGGGCAGGATGAGGACACCGGGGAGCTGTTTTTT.

The chain is built from TRBV4-2 and TRBJ1-2, with 7 bases that match TRBD1. The CDR3 runs to 15 residues. The V segment lost 1 base and the J segment 4 bases; nucleotides outside the gene matches: 6. Looked up from germline, CDR1 is LGHNA and CDR2 is YNFKEQ. In nucleotides, the CDR3 is TGTGCCAGCAGCCAAGGTGGAGACAGGGCCTATGGCTACACCTTC. Amino acids: CASSQGGDRAYGYTF.

As regards this clone: Other DNA sequences in the sample encode the same CDR3. V is TRBV2 and J is TRBJ2-7; unclear D gene. This CDR3 has 11 residues. Trimming stripped 0 bases from V and 4 bases from J, with 1 base between. The germline V gene has CDR1 SNHLY and CDR2 FYNNEI. For the CDR3, the DNA is TGTGCCAGCAGTGAAGCTTACGAGCAGTACTTC. Translating it yields CASSEAYEQYF.

The genes are TRBV7-3 and TRBJ2-1; TRBD1 matches at 7 bases. This CDR3 contains 15 residues. The junction had 10 bases not matched to a gene; V was cut back by 4 bases and J by 7 bases. Germline assignment: CDR1 SGHTA and CDR2 FQGTGA. CDR3 nucleotides: TGTGCCAGCAGCTCCGACAGGGATGCAGGGAATGAGCAGTTCTTC. This translates into CASSSDRDAGNEQFF.

V gene TRBV27 combines with J gene TRBJ2-3, with 9 bases aligning to TRBD1. Trimming removed 5 bases from V and 7 bases from J; junction bases left unmatched: 10. The CDR3 has 15 residues. Looked up from germline, CDR1 is MNHEY and CDR2 is SMNVEV (reference sequence). The CDR3 here is CASSPRQGDFYTQYF. The CDR3 DNA reads TGTGCCAGCAGTCCTAGACAGGGGGACTTCTATACGCAGTATTTT.

Notes on this clone: Other nucleotide sequences in the sample specify the same CDR3. V and J are TRBV11-2 and TRBJ2-7; no reliable D call. V was shortened by 3 bases and J by 0 bases, with 3 bases between the two germline ends. The CDR3 length is 12 residues. The germline V gene encodes CDR1 SGHAT and CDR2 FQNNGV. The CDR3 region is CASSLNSYEQYF. In DNA form, the CDR3 reads TGTGCCAGCAGCTTGAACTCCTACGAGCAGTACTTC.